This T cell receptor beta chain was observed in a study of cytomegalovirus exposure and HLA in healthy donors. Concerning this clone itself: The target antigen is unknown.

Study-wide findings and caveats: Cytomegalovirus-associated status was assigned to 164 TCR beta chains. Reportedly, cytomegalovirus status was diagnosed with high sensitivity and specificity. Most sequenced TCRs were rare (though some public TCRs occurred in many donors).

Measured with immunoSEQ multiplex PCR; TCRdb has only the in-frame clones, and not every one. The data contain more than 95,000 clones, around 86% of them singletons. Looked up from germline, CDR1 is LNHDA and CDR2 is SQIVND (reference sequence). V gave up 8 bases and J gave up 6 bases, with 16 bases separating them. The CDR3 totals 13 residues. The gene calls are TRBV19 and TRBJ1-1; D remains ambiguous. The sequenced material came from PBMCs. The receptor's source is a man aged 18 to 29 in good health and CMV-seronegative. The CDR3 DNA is TGTGCCAGTGAGGGCAGGTCTTTCTCTGAAGCTTTCTTT. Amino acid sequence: CASEGRSFSEAFF.